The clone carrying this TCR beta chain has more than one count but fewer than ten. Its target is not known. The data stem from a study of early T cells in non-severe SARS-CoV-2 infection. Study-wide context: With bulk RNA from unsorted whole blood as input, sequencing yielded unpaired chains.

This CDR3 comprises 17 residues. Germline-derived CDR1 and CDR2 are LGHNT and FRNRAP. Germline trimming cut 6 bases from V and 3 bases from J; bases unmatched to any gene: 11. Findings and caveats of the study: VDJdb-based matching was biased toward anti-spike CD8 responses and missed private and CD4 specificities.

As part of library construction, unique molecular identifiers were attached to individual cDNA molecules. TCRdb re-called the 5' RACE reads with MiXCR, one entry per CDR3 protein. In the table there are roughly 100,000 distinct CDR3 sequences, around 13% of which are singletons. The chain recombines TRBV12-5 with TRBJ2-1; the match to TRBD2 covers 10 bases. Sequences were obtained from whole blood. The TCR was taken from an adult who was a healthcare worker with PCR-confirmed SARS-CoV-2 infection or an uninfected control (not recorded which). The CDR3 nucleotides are TGTGCTAGTGGACCGGGAGTAGCGGGAGGCGGCTACAATGAGCAGTTCTTC. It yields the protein CASGPGVAGGGYNEQFF.